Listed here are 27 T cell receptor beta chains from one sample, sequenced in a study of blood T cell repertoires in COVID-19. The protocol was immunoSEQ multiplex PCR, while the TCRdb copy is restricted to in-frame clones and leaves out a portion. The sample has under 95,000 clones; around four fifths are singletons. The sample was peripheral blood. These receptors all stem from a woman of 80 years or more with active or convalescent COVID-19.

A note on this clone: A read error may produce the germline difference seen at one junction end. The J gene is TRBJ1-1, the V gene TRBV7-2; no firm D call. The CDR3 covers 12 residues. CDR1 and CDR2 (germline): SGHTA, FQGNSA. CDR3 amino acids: CASSFLNSEAFF. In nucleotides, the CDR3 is TGTGCCAGCAGCTTCTTGAACAGTGAAGCTTTCTTT.

The CDR3 here is CASSPLGSGNKEPYNEQFF. Here the CDR3 DNA reads TGTGCCAGCAGTCCCCTGGGTAGCGGGAATAAAGAGCCATACAATGAGCAGTTCTTC. The chain is built from TRBV6-6 and TRBJ2-1; 8 bases match TRBD2. Trimming at V came to 5 bases and at J to 4 bases, leaving 19 bases not matched to a gene. CDR1 is MNHNY, CDR2 SVGAGI, per germline (reference sequence). This CDR3 region has 19 residues.

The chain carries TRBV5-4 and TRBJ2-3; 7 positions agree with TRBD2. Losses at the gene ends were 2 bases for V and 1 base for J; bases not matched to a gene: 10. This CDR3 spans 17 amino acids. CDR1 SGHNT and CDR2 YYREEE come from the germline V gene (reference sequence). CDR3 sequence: CASSFRVLADGTDTQYF. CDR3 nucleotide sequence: TGTGCCAGCAGCTTCCGGGTTCTAGCGGACGGCACAGATACGCAGTATTTT.

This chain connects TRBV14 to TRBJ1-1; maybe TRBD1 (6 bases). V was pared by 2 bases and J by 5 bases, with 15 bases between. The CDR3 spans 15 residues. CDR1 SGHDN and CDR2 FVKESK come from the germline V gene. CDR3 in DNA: TGTGCCAGCAGCCAACTGGGGGGGGCGCGAACTGAAGCTTTCTTT. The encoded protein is CASSQLGGARTEAFF.

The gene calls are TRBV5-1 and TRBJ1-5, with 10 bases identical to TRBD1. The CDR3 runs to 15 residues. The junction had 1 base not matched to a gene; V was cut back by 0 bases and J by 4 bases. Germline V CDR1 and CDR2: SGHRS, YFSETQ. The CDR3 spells CASSLGGQGNQPQHF. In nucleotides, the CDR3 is TGCGCCAGCAGCTTGGGGGGACAGGGGAATCAGCCCCAGCATTTT.

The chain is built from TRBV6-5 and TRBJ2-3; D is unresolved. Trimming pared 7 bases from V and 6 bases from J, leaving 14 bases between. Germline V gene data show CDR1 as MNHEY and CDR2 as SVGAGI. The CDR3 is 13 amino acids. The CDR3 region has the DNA TGTGCCAGCAACCGGCTAGAAGTTGATACGCAGTATTTT. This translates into CASNRLEVDTQYF.

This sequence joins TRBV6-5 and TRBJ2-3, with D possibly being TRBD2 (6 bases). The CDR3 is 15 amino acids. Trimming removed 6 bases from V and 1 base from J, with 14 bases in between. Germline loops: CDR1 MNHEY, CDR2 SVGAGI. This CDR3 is CASRTGRRGTDTQYF. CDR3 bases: TGTGCCAGCAGAACGGGGAGGAGAGGCACAGATACGCAGTATTTT.

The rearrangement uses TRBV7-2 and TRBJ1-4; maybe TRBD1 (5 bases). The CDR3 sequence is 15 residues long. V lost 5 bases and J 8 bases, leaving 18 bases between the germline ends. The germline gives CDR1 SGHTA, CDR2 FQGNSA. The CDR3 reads CASSAHGGRGEKLFF. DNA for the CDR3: TGTGCCAGCAGCGCGCACGGGGGGAGAGGCGAAAAACTGTTTTTT. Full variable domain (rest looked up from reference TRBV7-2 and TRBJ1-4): GAGVSQSPSNKVTEKGKDVELRCDPISGHTALYWYRQSLGQGLEFLIYFQGNSAPDKSGLPSDRFSAERTGGSVSTLTIQRTQQEDSAVYLCASSAHGGRGEKLFFGSGTQLSVL.

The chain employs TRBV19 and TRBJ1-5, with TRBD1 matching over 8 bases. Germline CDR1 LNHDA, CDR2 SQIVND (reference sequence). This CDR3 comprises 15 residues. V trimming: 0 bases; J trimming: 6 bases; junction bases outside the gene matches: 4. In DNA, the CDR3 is TGTGCCAGTAGTATAGAGGACAGGGTGGGTCAGCCCCAGCATTTT. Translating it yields CASSIEDRVGQPQHF.

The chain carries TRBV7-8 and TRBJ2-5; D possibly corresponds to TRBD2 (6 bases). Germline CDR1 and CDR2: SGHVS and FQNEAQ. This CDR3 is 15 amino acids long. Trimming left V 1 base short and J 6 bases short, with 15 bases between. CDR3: CASSLVGGVGKTQYF. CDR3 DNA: TGTGCCAGCAGCTTAGTTGGCGGGGTCGGGAAGACCCAGTACTTC.

The CDR3 DNA sequence: TGCGCCAGCAGCTTGGCGGGACAGGGTTCCCCCGGGGAGCTGTTTTTT. Translating it yields CASSLAGQGSPGELFF. The chain employs TRBV5-1 and TRBJ2-2, with 9 bases matching TRBD1. The CDR3 sequence is 16 residues long. The germline V gene encodes CDR1 SGHRS and CDR2 YFSETQ. Unmatched junction bases numbered 6, after V lost 0 bases and J lost 6 bases.

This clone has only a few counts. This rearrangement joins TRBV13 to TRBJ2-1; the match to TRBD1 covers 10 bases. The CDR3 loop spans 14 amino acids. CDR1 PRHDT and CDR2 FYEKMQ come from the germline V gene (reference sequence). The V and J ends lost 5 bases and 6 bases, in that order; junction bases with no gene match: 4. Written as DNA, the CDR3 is TGTGCCAGCAGCCCTAGACAGGGGGCCAATGAGCAGTTCTTC. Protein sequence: CASSPRQGANEQFF.

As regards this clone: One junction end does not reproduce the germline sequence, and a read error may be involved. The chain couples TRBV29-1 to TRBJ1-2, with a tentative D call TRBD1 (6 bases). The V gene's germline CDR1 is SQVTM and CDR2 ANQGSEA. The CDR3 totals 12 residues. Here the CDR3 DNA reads TGCAGCGCTGAAGCCTACAGGGATGGCTACACCTTC. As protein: CSAEAYRDGYTF. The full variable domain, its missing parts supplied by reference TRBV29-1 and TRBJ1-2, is SAVISQKPSRDICQRGTSLTIQCQVDSQVTMMFWYRQQPGQSLTLIATANQGSEATYESGFVIDKFPISRPNLTFSTLTVSNMSPEDSSIYLCSAEAYRDGYTFGSGTRLTVV.

The chain's CDR3 is CAISPDRGTLDTQYF. Written as DNA, the CDR3 is TGTGCCATCAGCCCCGACAGGGGAACTCTAGATACGCAGTATTTT. The chain employs TRBV10-3 and TRBJ2-3; 8 bases line up with TRBD1. CDR3 length: 15 amino acids. Losses at the gene ends were 6 bases for V and 5 bases for J; bases not matched to a gene: 10. Germline V gives CDR1 ENHRY, CDR2 SYGVKD.

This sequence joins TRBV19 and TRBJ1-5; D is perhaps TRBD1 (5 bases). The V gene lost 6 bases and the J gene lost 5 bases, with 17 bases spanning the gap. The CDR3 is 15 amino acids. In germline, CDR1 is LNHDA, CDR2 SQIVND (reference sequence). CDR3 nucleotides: TGTGCCAGTAGAACCGGGACGGGGGGTCATCAGCCCCAGCATTTT. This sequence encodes CASRTGTGGHQPQHF.

The CDR3 is CASSLRGYTEAFF. The CDR3 DNA follows: TGTGCCAGCAGCCTGAGAGGGTACACTGAAGCTTTCTTT. The rearrangement links TRBV5-4 to TRBJ1-1; D is undetermined. The CDR3 length is 13 residues. Germline V gives CDR1 SGHNT, CDR2 YYREEE (reference sequence). Trimming took off 4 bases at V and 3 bases at J, with 10 bases between the two ends.

The CDR3 nucleotides read TGTGCCAGCAGTGATTGGGGGACAGGGCTCACCAATGAGCAGTTCTTC. It specifies CASSDWGTGLTNEQFF. The genes are TRBV6-1 and TRBJ2-1; 9 bases agree with TRBD1. V was clipped by 3 bases and J by 6 bases; unmatched bases: 9. Per the germline V gene, CDR1 is MNHNS and CDR2 is SASEGT. The CDR3 consists of 16 residues.

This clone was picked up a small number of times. The CDR3 spells CASNEPDTQIGYEQYF. The CDR3 bases are TGTGCCAGCAATGAGCCGGACACCCAAATCGGGTACGAGCAGTACTTC. This rearrangement joins TRBV6-1 to TRBJ2-7, with D perhaps TRBD1 (5 bases). The CDR3 has 16 amino acids. Germline CDR1 MNHNS, CDR2 SASEGT. V lost 7 bases, J lost 4 bases, and 23 bases lay in between.

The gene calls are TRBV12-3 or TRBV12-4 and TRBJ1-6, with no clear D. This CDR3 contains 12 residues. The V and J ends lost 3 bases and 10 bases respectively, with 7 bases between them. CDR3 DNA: TGTGCCAGCAGTTTGGGGAGGTCACCCCTCCACTTT. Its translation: CASSLGRSPLHF.

The CDR3 is CATSEGGQGPAEQFF. The CDR3 bases are TGTGCCACCAGTGAAGGTGGACAGGGGCCCGCTGAGCAGTTCTTC. V usage is TRBV24-1 and J usage is TRBJ2-1; 9 bases are a match to TRBD1. Trimming cost V 4 bases and J 9 bases; bases outside gene matches: 9. Germline V lookup: CDR1 KGHDR, CDR2 SFDVKD. This CDR3 contains 15 residues.

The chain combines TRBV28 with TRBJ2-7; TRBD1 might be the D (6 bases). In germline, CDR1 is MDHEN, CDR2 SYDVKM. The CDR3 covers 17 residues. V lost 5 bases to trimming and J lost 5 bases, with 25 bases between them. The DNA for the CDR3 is TGTGCCAGCAGTCCCGCAGCAACAGGGTTGTCTATCCACGAGCAGTACTTC. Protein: CASSPAATGLSIHEQYF.

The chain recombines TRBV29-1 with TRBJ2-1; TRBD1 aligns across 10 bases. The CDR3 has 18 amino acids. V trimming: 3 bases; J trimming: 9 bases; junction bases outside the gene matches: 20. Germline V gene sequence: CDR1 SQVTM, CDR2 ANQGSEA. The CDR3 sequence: CSVDSIMVRDRGYGEQFF. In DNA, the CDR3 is TGCAGCGTTGATAGTATTATGGTTCGGGACAGGGGTTACGGTGAGCAGTTCTTC.

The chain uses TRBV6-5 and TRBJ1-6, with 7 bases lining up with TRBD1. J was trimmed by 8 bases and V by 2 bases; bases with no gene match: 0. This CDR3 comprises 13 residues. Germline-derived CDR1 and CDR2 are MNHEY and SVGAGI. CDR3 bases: TGTGCCAGCAGTTACGGGACAGATTCACCCCTCCACTTT. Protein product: CASSYGTDSPLHF.

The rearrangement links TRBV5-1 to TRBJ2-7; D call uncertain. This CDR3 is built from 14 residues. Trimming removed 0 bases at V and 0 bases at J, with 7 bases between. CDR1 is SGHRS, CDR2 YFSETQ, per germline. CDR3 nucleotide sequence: TGCGCCAGCAGCTTGGCCGCCAGCTCCTACGAGCAGTACTTC. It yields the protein CASSLAASSYEQYF.

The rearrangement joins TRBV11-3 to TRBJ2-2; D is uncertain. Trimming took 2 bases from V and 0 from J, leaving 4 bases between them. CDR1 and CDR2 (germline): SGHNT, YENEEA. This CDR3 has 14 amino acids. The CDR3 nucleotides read TGTGCCAGCAGCTTAACTTCGAACACCGGGGAGCTGTTTTTT. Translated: CASSLTSNTGELFF.

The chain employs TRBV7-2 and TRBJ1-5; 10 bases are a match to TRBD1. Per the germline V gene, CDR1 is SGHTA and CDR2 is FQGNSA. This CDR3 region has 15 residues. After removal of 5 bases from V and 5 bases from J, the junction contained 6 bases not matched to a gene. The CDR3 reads CASSPRTGGYQPQHF. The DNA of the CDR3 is TGTGCCAGCAGCCCGAGGACAGGGGGATATCAGCCCCAGCATTTT.

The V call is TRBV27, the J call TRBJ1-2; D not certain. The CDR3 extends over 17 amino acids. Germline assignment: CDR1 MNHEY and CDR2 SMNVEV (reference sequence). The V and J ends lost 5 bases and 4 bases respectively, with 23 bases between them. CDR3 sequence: CASSPRNHALRIYGYTF. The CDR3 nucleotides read TGTGCCAGCAGTCCTAGGAACCATGCTTTGAGGATCTATGGCTACACCTTC.